A selection of T cell receptor beta chains follows, all from one sample in a study of early T cells in non-severe SARS-CoV-2 infection. TCRdb processed the 5' RACE reads anew with MiXCR; each CDR3 protein has one entry. This table has some 23,000 distinct CDR3 sequences, around 5.2% appearing once. Sequencing was performed on whole blood. These receptors were taken from an adult who was a healthcare worker with PCR-confirmed SARS-CoV-2 infection or an uninfected control (not recorded which). CDR3s include the opening cysteine and the closing phenylalanine or tryptophan. Clone size is not always given. Where it is, it says once, few, many or a class for expanded clones.

V	size	J	CDR3
TRBV29-1	few	TRBJ2-3	CSVTSGLAGTDTQYF
TRBV7-9	many	TRBJ2-5	CASSLVASQETQYF
TRBV11-3	many	TRBJ2-1	CASSLDLREGSYNEQFF
TRBV12-3/TRBV12-4	-	TRBJ2-7	CASTYGGGNYEQYF
TRBV10-2	many	TRBJ2-5	CASSEGETQETQYF
TRBV12-3/TRBV12-4	few	TRBJ2-5	CASSLGQGITQYF
TRBV24-1	-	TRBJ2-2	CATSDLDHTGELFF
TRBV20-1	many	TRBJ2-5	CSARRDKHQGIQETQYF
TRBV4-2	many	TRBJ2-5	CASTLSGQGGTQYF
TRBV21-1	few	TRBJ1-2	CASSTRTGVYGYTF
TRBV20-1	many	TRBJ1-5	CSAKIGVEPQHF
TRBV6-6	many	TRBJ1-6	CASSYWGTGNSPLHF
TRBV10-3	many	TRBJ2-3	CAISESAGTDTQYF
TRBV4-1	many	TRBJ2-1	CASSQGISGPYNEQFF
TRBV7-9	many	TRBJ1-1	CASSFQTGMNTEAFF
TRBV20-1	-	TRBJ2-5	CSADRSGIRRETQYF
TRBV13	medium-sized	TRBJ1-1	CASRVAGAMNTEAFF
TRBV29-1	medium-sized	TRBJ1-2	CSVEVQGANGYTF
TRBV24-1	many	TRBJ2-1	CATSGTSGTGPYNEQFF
TRBV24-1	many	TRBJ2-1	CATRGLADNEQFF
TRBV11-2	few	TRBJ1-1	CASSLSQGKTEAFF
TRBV3-1	many	TRBJ2-1	CASSQVLRRKLAGVYNEQFF
TRBV12-5	many	TRBJ2-3	CASGLEGTSGYTDTQYF
TRBV6-5	many	TRBJ2-1	CASRLGLFNEQFF
TRBV7-6	medium-sized	TRBJ1-2	CASSLDRRRYGYTF
TRBV3-1	-	TRBJ2-4	CASSRTMEAKNIQYF
TRBV3-1	medium-sized	TRBJ1-1	CASISGTGDMNTEAFF
TRBV20-1	many	TRBJ2-3	CSAYSGRGTDTQYF
TRBV10-3	-	TRBJ2-2	CAISEGTGELFF
TRBV6-5	many	TRBJ2-2	CASSYRGTSSSHRAGELFF
TRBV5-5	few	TRBJ2-5	CASSPPPPWETQYF
TRBV7-3	few	TRBJ2-7	CASSPTNSYEQYF
TRBV6-2/TRBV6-3	few	TRBJ2-7	CASSYLAGAYEQYF
TRBV9	few	TRBJ1-1	CASSVDPSGTEAFF
TRBV28	many	TRBJ2-3	CASSRGDYSTDTQYF
TRBV4-1	many	TRBJ2-1	CASSQDWNEQFF